The clone carrying this T cell receptor (beta chain) was counted many times. The source of the sample is a study of HIV-infected patients and healthy controls. Study summary: A modest, significant CD4 rise occurred in about 85% of the 16 patients after three months of therapy.

About 480 ng RNA was reverse transcribed with alpha and beta constant-region primers. Each of the alpha and beta chains got its own library through chain-specific third strand synthesis with indices. All rearrangements within a chain used one primer pair; cDNA molecules carried barcodes. TCRdb processed the 5' RACE reads anew with MiXCR; each CDR3 protein has one entry. The data show roughly 7,700 distinct CDR3 sequences, about 6.3% seen once. Whole blood was used without fractionation, so all unsorted peripheral T cells were included. Donors lacked febrile or AIDS-related illness, tumors, and hepatitis B or C coinfection. The source of this sequence is an adult with HIV infection. The sample in question was blood, obtained before antiretroviral therapy.

CDR3 protein: CASSLRGRTDTQYF. CDR3 bases: TGTGCCAGCAGCCTGCGGGGGCGCACAGATACGCAGTATTTT. The V and J genes are TRBV7-2 and TRBJ2-3; tentative D call: TRBD2 (7 bases). In germline, CDR1 is SGHTA, CDR2 FQGNSA. Trimming pared 5 bases from V and 1 base from J, leaving 10 bases between. The CDR3 has 14 residues.